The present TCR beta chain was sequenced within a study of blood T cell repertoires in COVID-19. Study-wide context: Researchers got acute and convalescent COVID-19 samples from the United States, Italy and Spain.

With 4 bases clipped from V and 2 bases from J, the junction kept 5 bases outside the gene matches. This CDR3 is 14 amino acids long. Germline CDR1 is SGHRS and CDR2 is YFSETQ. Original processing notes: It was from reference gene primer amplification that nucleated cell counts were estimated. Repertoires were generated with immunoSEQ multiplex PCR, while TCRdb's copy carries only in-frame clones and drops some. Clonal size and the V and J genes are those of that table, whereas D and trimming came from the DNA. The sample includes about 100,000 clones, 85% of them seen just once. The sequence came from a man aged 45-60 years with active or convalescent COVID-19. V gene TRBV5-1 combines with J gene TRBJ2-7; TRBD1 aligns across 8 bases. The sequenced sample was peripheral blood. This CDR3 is CASSPGQGAYEQYF. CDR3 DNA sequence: TGCGCCAGCAGCCCCGGACAGGGCGCCTACGAGCAGTACTTC.